Described below is a single T cell receptor (beta chain) sequence and its context. Its antigen remains unknown. The source of the sample is a study of graft-versus-host responses after intestinal transplantation. Overall study: The study gave all recipients anti-thymocyte globulin induction, then tacrolimus and steroids for roughly 3 years.

Whole-study findings and limits: GvH clones occurred in recipient marrow; some first appeared in ileum or blood. Peak circulating GvH clone levels were associated with early post-transplant HvG declines.

Sequencing was performed with immunoSEQ multiplex PCR; in TCRdb, only in-frame clones are kept and a portion is missing. Of approximately 28,000 clones listed, 70% to 90% are singletons. The TCR was taken from a human patient who received an intestinal transplant, so some T cells may come from the graft donor. The sample in question was PBMCs, obtained about 420 days after intestinal transplantation.

CDR3 in DNA: TGTGCCAGCAGCTTAGTGGACCTGGGATATGGCTACACCTTC. Encoded protein: CASSLVDLGYGYTF. The V gene is TRBV7-8, the J gene TRBJ1-2; D gene ambiguous. The CDR3 covers 14 residues. CDR1 is SGHVS and CDR2 is FQNEAQ in the germline V gene. Trimming removed 1 base at V and 5 bases at J, with 11 bases between.